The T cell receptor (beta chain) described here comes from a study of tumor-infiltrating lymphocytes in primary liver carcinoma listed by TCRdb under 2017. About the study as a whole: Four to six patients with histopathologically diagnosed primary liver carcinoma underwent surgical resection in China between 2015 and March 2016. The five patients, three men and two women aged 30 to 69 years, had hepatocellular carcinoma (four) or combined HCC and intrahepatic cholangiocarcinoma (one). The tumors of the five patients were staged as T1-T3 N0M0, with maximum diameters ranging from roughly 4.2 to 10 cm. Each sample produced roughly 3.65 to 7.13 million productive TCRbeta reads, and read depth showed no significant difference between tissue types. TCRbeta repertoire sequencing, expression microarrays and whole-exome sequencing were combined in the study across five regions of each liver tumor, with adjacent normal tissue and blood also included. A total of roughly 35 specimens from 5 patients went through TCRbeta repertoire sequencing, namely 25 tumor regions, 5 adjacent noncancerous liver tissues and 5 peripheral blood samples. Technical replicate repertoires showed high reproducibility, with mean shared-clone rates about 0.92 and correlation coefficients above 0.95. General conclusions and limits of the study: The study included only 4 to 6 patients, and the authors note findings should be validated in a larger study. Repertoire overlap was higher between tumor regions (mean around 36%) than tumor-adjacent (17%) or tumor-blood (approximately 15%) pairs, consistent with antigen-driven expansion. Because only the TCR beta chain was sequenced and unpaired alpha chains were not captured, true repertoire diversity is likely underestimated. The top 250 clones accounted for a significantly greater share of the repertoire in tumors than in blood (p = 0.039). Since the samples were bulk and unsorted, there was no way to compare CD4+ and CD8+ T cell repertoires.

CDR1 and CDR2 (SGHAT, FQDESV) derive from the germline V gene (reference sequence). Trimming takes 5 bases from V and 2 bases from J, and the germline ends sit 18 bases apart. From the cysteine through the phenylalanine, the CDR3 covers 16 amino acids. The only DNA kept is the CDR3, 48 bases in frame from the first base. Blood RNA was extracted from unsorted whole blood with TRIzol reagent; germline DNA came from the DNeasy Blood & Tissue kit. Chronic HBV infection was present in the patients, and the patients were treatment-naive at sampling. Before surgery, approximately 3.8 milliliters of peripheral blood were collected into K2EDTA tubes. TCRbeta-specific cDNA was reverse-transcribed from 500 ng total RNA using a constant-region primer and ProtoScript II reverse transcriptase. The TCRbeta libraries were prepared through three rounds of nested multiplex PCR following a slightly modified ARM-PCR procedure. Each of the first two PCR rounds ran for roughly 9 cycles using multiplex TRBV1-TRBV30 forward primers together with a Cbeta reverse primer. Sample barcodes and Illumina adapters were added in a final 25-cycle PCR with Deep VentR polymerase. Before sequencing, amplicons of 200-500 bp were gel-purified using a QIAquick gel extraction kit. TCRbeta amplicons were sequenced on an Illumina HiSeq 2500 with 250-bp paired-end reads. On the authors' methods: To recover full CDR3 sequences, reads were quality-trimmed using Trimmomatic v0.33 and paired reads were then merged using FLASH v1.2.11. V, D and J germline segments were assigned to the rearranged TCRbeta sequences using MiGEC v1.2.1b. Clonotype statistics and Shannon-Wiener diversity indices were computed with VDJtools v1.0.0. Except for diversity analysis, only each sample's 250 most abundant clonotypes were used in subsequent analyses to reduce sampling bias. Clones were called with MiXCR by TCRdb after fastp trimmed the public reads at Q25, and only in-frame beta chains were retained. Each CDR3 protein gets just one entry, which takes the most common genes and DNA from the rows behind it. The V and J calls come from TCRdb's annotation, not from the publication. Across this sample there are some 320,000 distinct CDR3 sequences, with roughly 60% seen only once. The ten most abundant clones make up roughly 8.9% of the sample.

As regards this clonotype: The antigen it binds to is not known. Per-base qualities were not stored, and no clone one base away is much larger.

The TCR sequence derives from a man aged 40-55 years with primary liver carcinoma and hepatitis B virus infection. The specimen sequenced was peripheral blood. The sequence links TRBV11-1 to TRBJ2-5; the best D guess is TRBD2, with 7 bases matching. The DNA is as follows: TGTGCCAGCAGCACTGGGGGGGGGCATCGTCAAGAGACCCAGTACTTC. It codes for CASSTGGGHRQETQYF.